The 21 T cell receptor beta chains below come from one sample, sequenced in a study of T cells after yellow fever vaccination. TCRdb analysed the 5' RACE reads with MiXCR anew, one entry per CDR3 protein. Among some 500,000 distinct CDR3 sequences listed, roughly 14% were seen once. This sample comprised PBMCs, obtained on the day of the yellow fever booster vaccination. These receptors all stem from a man younger than 40 who received the YFV17D yellow fever vaccine.

The table lists this clonotype with a few counts. J is TRBJ2-1 and V is TRBV7-2; 9 nucleotides agree with TRBD2. Germline CDR1 SGHTA, CDR2 FQGNSA. Trimming cost V 4 bases and J 7 bases; bases outside gene matches: 11. The CDR3 runs 16 residues. The CDR3 spells CASSSAPGLAINEQFF. DNA for the CDR3: TGTGCCAGCAGCTCCGCGCCGGGACTAGCTATTAATGAGCAGTTCTTC.

This clonotype was recorded a few times. J is TRBJ1-2 and V is TRBV12-3 or TRBV12-4; D is possibly TRBD1 (5 bases). Trimming took off 6 bases at V and 3 bases at J, with 17 bases between the two ends. This CDR3 contains 15 residues. CDR3 amino acids: CASRKGPAGYYGYTF. DNA for the CDR3: TGTGCCAGCAGAAAGGGACCCGCAGGATACTATGGCTACACCTTC.

The chain's CDR3 is CASSPGRQARPYEQYF. The CDR3 DNA reads as TGCGCCAGCAGCCCAGGCAGGCAGGCCCGCCCCTACGAGCAGTACTTC. The V call is TRBV4-3, the J call TRBJ2-7; D remains ambiguous. Trimming stripped 4 bases from V and 2 bases from J, with 18 bases between. Germline-derived CDR1 and CDR2 are LGHNA and YSLEER. The CDR3 covers 16 residues.

This clonotype was counted at least ten times. The chain is built from TRBV7-2 and TRBJ2-7; D is possibly TRBD1 or TRBD2 (6 bases each). There are 14 residues in the CDR3. V was shortened by 0 bases and J by 3 bases, with 9 bases between the two germline ends. Germline assignment: CDR1 SGHTA and CDR2 FQGNSA. The CDR3, as DNA: TGTGCCAGCAGCTTAGCAGGGGGGTACTACGAGCAGTACTTC. The encoded protein is CASSLAGGYYEQYF. Using reference TRBV7-2 and TRBJ2-7 for the parts outside the CDR3, the full variable domain is GAGVSQSPSNKVTEKGKDVELRCDPISGHTALYWYRQSLGQGLEFLIYFQGNSAPDKSGLPSDRFSAERTGGSVSTLTIQRTQQEDSAVYLCASSLAGGYYEQYFGPGTRLTVT.

This clonotype showed up just a few times. The chain combines TRBV15 with TRBJ2-1, with a weak D call TRBD1 (7 bases). This CDR3 is built from 19 residues. The V and J ends lost 0 bases and 0 bases respectively, with 18 bases between them. The germline V gene has CDR1 LNHNV and CDR2 YYDKDF (reference sequence). The CDR3 region has the DNA TGTGCCACCAGCAGAGATCTTCAGGGGGGAGCGGGCTCCTACAATGAGCAGTTCTTC. Its translation is CATSRDLQGGAGSYNEQFF.

This clonotype has only a few counts. This rearrangement joins TRBV20-1 to TRBJ1-5, with TRBD1 as a possible D gene (6 bases). Trimming took off 4 bases at V and 3 bases at J, with 13 bases between the two ends. Germline values: CDR1 DFQATT, CDR2 SNEGSKA (reference sequence). The CDR3 extends over 14 amino acids. CDR3 in DNA: TGCAGTGCTAAAACGGGGGGCGTCAATCAGCCCCAGCATTTT. Amino acids: CSAKTGGVNQPQHF.

This clonotype appeared a few times. The chain has TRBV3-1 and TRBJ1-2, with TRBD1 matching 9 bases. The CDR3 length is 16 residues. The germline CDR1 and CDR2 sequences are LGHDT and YNNKEL (reference sequence). The trim removed 1 base at V and 4 bases at J, leaving 7 bases unmatched. The CDR3 DNA sequence: TGTGCCAGCAGCCAAGCGCTGACAGGGGGGAGCTATGGCTACACCTTC. Amino acid sequence: CASSQALTGGSYGYTF. Full variable domain (missing parts from reference TRBV3-1 and TRBJ1-2): DTAVSQTPKYLVTQMGNDKSIKCEQNLGHDTMYWYKQDSKKFLKIMFSYNNKELIINETVPNRFSPKSPDKAHLNLHINSLELGDSAVYFCASSQALTGGSYGYTFGSGTRLTVV.

V and J are TRBV20-1 and TRBJ2-3, with TRBD1 matching over 9 bases. CDR1 and CDR2 from the germline V gene are DFQATT and SNEGSKA (reference sequence). This CDR3 comprises 16 residues. J was trimmed by 8 bases and V by 1 base; bases with no gene match: 13. The CDR3: CSARGGPGQGVITQYF. The DNA for the CDR3 is TGCAGTGCTAGAGGAGGCCCGGGACAGGGAGTAATTACGCAGTATTTT.

The chain combines TRBV28 with TRBJ2-3, with D tentatively TRBD1 or TRBD2 (5 bases each). Trimming took off 8 bases at V and 4 bases at J, with 7 bases between the two ends. The germline gives CDR1 MDHEN, CDR2 SYDVKM. This CDR3 has 11 amino acids. The CDR3: CASGTPDTQYF. CDR3 sequence (DNA): TGTGCCAGCGGGACCCCAGATACGCAGTATTTT.

The chain uses TRBV19 and TRBJ2-7; 9 positions agree with TRBD2. This CDR3 spans 13 amino acids. In germline, CDR1 is LNHDA, CDR2 SQIVND (reference sequence). Trimming removed 7 bases from V and 3 bases from J; junction bases left unmatched: 4. The CDR3 bases are TGTGCCAGTACGGCTAGCGGGAACTACGAGCAGTACTTC. This sequence encodes CASTASGNYEQYF.

This clonotype has just a few counts. The chain joins TRBV7-6 to TRBJ2-7; D gene ambiguous. The germline CDR1 and CDR2 sequences are SGHVS and FNYEAQ. Deletions cut 3 bases from V and 2 bases from J, with 11 bases between. The CDR3 covers 14 residues. CDR3 nucleotide sequence: TGTGCCAGCAGCTTTCGGACCGATACCTACGAGCAGTACTTC. The encoded protein is CASSFRTDTYEQYF.

This clonotype was seen ten or more times. Germline and junction disagree at one end, which may indicate a read error. J is TRBJ2-5 and V is TRBV7-2; D remains ambiguous. This CDR3 spans 13 amino acids. Germline assignment: CDR1 SGHTA and CDR2 FQGNSA. The CDR3 coding sequence is TGCGCCAGCAGCTTGGCGTACCAAGAGACCCAGTACTTC. It codes for CASSLAYQETQYF.

This clonotype has a handful of counts. This chain uses TRBV5-4 with TRBJ1-1; unclear D gene. Trimming took 0 bases from V and 4 from J, leaving 13 bases between them. The CDR3 length is 15 residues. Germline assignment: CDR1 SGHNT and CDR2 YYREEE (reference sequence). CDR3 DNA: TGTGCCAGCAGCTTGGCCGCGGGAGGTGTCACTGAAGCTTTCTTT. Translated, it gives CASSLAAGGVTEAFF. Full variable domain (outside the CDR3, taken from reference TRBV5-4 and TRBJ1-1): ETGVTQSPTHLIKTRGQQVTLRCSSQSGHNTVSWYQQALGQGPQFIFQYYREEENGRGNFPPRFSGLQFPNYSSELNVNALELDDSALYLCASSLAAGGVTEAFFGQGTRLTVV.

The chain combines TRBV12-3 or TRBV12-4 with TRBJ2-5, with a weak D call TRBD2 (6 bases). The CDR3 is made up of 15 amino acids. Deletions cut 9 bases from V and 7 bases from J, with 24 bases between. DNA of the CDR3: TGTGCCAGTACCTACTCCGGGAGCCCCCCTCCGACCCAGTACTTC. This gives the protein CASTYSGSPPPTQYF.

The gene calls are TRBV24-1 and TRBJ2-1; maybe TRBD2 (6 bases). The CDR3 has 16 amino acids. V lost 5 bases and J lost 3, with 16 bases in between. Looked up from germline, CDR1 is KGHDR and CDR2 is SFDVKD. CDR3 region: CATSAGRVAVYNEQFF. The CDR3 region has the DNA TGTGCCACCAGTGCTGGACGGGTAGCGGTCTACAATGAGCAGTTCTTC.

The V call is TRBV18, the J call TRBJ2-3; the D is unclear. Trimming removed 1 base from V and 0 bases from J, with 8 bases in between. Germline assignment: CDR1 KGHSH and CDR2 LQKENI. The CDR3 contains 15 residues. In DNA form, the CDR3 reads TGTGCCAGCTCACCACGGGGATGGAGCACAGATACGCAGTATTTT. Protein: CASSPRGWSTDTQYF.

This chain uses TRBV9 with TRBJ2-5, with 9 bases that match TRBD2. CDR1 is SGDLS and CDR2 is YYNGEE in the germline V gene. V lost 2 bases to trimming and J lost 2 bases; unmatched junction nucleotides: 4. There are 15 residues in the CDR3. The CDR3 protein is CASSVLAGQQETQYF. The CDR3 DNA follows: TGTGCCAGCAGCGTGCTAGCGGGGCAACAAGAGACCCAGTACTTC.

The chain uses TRBV20-1 and TRBJ2-3, with 8 bases identical to TRBD2. CDR1 is DFQATT and CDR2 is SNEGSKA in the germline V gene (reference sequence). The CDR3 consists of 12 residues. The V and J ends lost 4 bases and 6 bases, in that order; junction bases with no gene match: 3. The CDR3 DNA sequence: TGCAGTGCTATTCTAGCGGGCGATACGCAGTATTTT. Residues: CSAILAGDTQYF.

The CDR3 here is CSANPPGGSGNTIYF. In nucleotides, the CDR3 is TGCAGTGCTAACCCACCAGGGGGCTCTGGAAACACCATATATTTT. The chain employs TRBV20-1 and TRBJ1-3, with TRBD1 matching over 7 bases. The CDR3 contains 15 residues. Unmatched junction bases numbered 6, after V lost 4 bases and J lost 0 bases. Germline V gene lookup returns CDR1 DFQATT and CDR2 SNEGSKA (reference sequence).

The chain has TRBV7-9 and TRBJ2-3; weak D call: TRBD1 (5 bases). The CDR3 loop spans 13 amino acids. V shed 3 bases and J shed 5 bases, with 9 bases lying between them. Germline V CDR1 and CDR2: SEHNR, FQNEAQ (reference sequence). CDR3 bases: TGTGCCAGCAGCTTTCCAGGGAAAGATACGCAGTATTTT. Its translation: CASSFPGKDTQYF.

This clonotype was detected many times. The rearrangement links TRBV19 to TRBJ2-7; D call uncertain. Germline values: CDR1 LNHDA, CDR2 SQIVND (reference sequence). The ends were cut back, 4 bases at V and 3 bases at J, with 10 bases in the middle. This CDR3 has 13 amino acids. The CDR3 protein is CASSNGQDYEQYF. The DNA of the CDR3 is TGTGCCAGTAGTAACGGCCAGGACTACGAGCAGTACTTC.